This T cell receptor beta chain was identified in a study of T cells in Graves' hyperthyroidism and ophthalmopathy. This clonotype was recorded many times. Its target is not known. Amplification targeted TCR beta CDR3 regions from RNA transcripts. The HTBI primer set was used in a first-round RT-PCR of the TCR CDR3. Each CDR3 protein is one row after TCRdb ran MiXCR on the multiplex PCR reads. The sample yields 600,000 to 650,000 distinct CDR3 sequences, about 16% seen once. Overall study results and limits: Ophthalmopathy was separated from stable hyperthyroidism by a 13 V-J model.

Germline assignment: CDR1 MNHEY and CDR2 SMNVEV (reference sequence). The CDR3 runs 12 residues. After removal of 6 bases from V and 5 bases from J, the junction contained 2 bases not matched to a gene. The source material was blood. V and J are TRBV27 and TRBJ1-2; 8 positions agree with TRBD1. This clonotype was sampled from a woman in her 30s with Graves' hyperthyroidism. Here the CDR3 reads CASRDRGYGYTF. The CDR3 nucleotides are TGTGCCAGCAGAGACAGGGGTTATGGCTACACCTTC.